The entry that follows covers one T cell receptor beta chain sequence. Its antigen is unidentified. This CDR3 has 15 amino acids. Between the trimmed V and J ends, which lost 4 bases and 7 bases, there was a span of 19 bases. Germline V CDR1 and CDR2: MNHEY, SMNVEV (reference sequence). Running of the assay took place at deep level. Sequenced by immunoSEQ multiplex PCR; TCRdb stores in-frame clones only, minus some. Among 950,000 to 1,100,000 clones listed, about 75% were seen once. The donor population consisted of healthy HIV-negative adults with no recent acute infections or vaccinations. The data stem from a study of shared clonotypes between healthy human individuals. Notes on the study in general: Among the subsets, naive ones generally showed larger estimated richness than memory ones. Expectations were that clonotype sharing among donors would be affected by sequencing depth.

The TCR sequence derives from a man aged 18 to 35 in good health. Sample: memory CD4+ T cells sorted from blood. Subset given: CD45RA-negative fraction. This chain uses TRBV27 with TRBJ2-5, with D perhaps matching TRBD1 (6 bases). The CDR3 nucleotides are TGTGCCAGCAGTTCTCAAACTTGGACAGACCGGACCCAGTACTTC. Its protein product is CASSSQTWTDRTQYF.